Following are 32 T cell receptor beta chains from one sample sequenced in a study of control samples from healthy donors and cancer patients. Sequenced by immunoSEQ multiplex PCR; TCRdb stores in-frame clones only, minus some. The sample contains more than 100,000 clones, around 88% of which appear only once. Sequencing used blood. The source is a man in his forties or fifties in good health.

This rearrangement joins TRBV18 to TRBJ2-5; D unresolved. Germline CDR1 is KGHSH and CDR2 is LQKENI. The CDR3 spans 13 residues. Trimming removed 3 bases from V and 4 bases from J, with 9 bases in between. CDR3 in amino acids: CASSPSWGETQYF. DNA for the CDR3: TGTGCCAGCTCACCGTCTTGGGGAGAGACCCAGTACTTC.

The chain carries TRBV2 and TRBJ2-2; TRBD1 matches 9 bases. This CDR3 contains 14 residues. J lost 3 bases, V lost 6 bases, and 2 bases had no gene match. Germline assignment: CDR1 SNHLY and CDR2 FYNNEI. CDR3 DNA: TGTGCCAGCAGGAGACAGGGGGACACCGGGGAGCTGTTTTTT. This gives the protein CASRRQGDTGELFF. Supplemented by reference TRBV2 and TRBJ2-2, the full variable domain reads EPEVTQTPSHQVTQMGQEVILRCVPISNHLYFYWYRQILGQKVEFLVSFYNNEISEKSEIFDDQFSVERPDGSNFTLKIRSTKLEDSAMYFCASRRQGDTGELFFGEGSRLTVL.

The chain employs TRBV15 and TRBJ1-2, with unresolved D. V was clipped by 0 bases and J by 1 base, with 3 bases between them. The CDR3 extends over 13 amino acids. Per germline, CDR1 LNHNV and CDR2 YYDKDF (reference sequence). The CDR3 nucleotides read TGTGCCACCAGCAGAGATCGTAACTATGGCTACACCTTC. Protein sequence: CATSRDRNYGYTF.

The chain couples TRBV11-3 to TRBJ2-7; no firm D call. Trimming removed 1 base at V and 0 bases at J, with 13 bases between. The length of the CDR3 is 16 residues. Germline CDR1 is SGHNT and CDR2 is YENEEA. CDR3 sequence reads: CASSLVRSMSSYEQYF. DNA for the CDR3: TGTGCCAGCAGCTTAGTTCGGTCTATGAGCTCCTACGAGCAGTACTTC.

This chain joins TRBV6-5 and TRBJ2-5, with a tentative D call TRBD2 (6 bases). The length of the CDR3 is 12 residues. V shed 9 bases and J shed 4 bases, with 12 bases lying between them. Germline V gene sequence: CDR1 MNHEY, CDR2 SVGAGI. For the CDR3, the DNA is TGTGCCAGGGAGGGTTGGGGAGAGACCCAGTACTTC. Its protein product is CAREGWGETQYF.

The CDR3 DNA is TGTGCCAGCAGCTCGGGGACTAGCGGTTCGGGGGATACGCAGTATTTT. Translated, it gives CASSSGTSGSGDTQYF. This chain uses TRBV9 with TRBJ2-3, with 11 bases matching TRBD2. The CDR3 length is 16 residues. CDR1 is SGDLS and CDR2 is YYNGEE in the germline V gene. The V segment lost 4 bases and the J segment 6 bases; nucleotides outside the gene matches: 10. Combining the CDR3 with reference TRBV9 and TRBJ2-3 gives the whole variable domain DSGVTQTPKHLITATGQRVTLRCSPRSGDLSVYWYQQSLDQGLQFLIQYYNGEERAKGNILERFSAQQFPDLHSELNLSSLELGDSALYFCASSSGTSGSGDTQYFGPGTRLTVL.

This rearrangement joins TRBV18 to TRBJ2-6, with TRBD2 matching over 11 bases. Germline V gene lookup returns CDR1 KGHSH and CDR2 LQKENI. The CDR3 is made up of 20 amino acids. V trimming: 3 bases; J trimming: 0 bases; junction bases outside the gene matches: 10. The CDR3 spells CASSPQAGLAASSGANVLTF. CDR3 nucleotides: TGTGCCAGCTCACCCCAGGCGGGACTAGCGGCATCCTCTGGGGCCAACGTCCTGACTTTC.

The chain combines TRBV4-2 with TRBJ2-7, with D unresolved. Germline V gene data show CDR1 as LGHNA and CDR2 as YNFKEQ. V was clipped by 5 bases and J by 4 bases, with 15 bases between them. This CDR3 is built from 14 residues. CDR3 protein: CASSIGLAGYEQYF. CDR3 DNA: TGTGCCAGCAGCATCGGATTAGCTGGGTACGAGCAGTACTTC.

The CDR3 DNA reads TGTGCCAGCAGCCAATCCGGGACATCTGAATATGGCTACACCTTC. Translating gives CASSQSGTSEYGYTF. J is TRBJ1-2 and V is TRBV5-5; D perhaps matches TRBD1 (6 bases). The length of the CDR3 is 15 residues. CDR1 is SGHKS, CDR2 YYEKEE, per germline (reference sequence). Trimming cost V 4 bases and J 5 bases, with 18 bases left between them.

The chain employs TRBV6-2 or TRBV6-3 and TRBJ2-3; D not resolved. Per germline, CDR1 MNHEY and CDR2 SVGEGT. Trimming took 3 bases from V and 2 from J, leaving 12 bases between them. CDR3 length equals 15 residues. In DNA form, the CDR3 reads TGTGCCAGCAGTTATAAGCTCTCTTCCACAGATACGCAGTATTTT. Encoded protein: CASSYKLSSTDTQYF.

The V gene is TRBV10-2, the J gene TRBJ1-6; 9 nucleotides line up with TRBD1. The germline V gene encodes CDR1 WSHSY and CDR2 SAAADI. The V segment lost 6 bases and the J segment 10 bases; nucleotides outside the gene matches: 19. This CDR3 is 18 amino acids long. The DNA for the CDR3 is TGCGCCAGCAGCTACTACGGGACAGGGTATTCTGTGAGATCACCCCTCCACTTT. Protein sequence: CASSYYGTGYSVRSPLHF.

The genes are TRBV7-7 and TRBJ1-1; a weak D match, TRBD1 (6 bases). There are 15 residues in the CDR3. Between the trimmed V and J ends, which lost 4 bases and 1 base, there was a span of 13 bases. From germline, CDR1 is SSHAT and CDR2 FNYEAQ (reference sequence). The CDR3 DNA reads TGTGCCAGCAGCTCCCGGAGAGGGGGGAACACTGAAGCTTTCTTT. Amino acids: CASSSRRGGNTEAFF.

The genes are TRBV5-4 and TRBJ2-3, with 10 bases fitting TRBD2. The CDR3 extends over 16 amino acids. Germline CDR1 is SGHNT and CDR2 is YYREEE (reference sequence). Unmatched junction bases numbered 8, after V lost 2 bases and J lost 5 bases. The CDR3 spells CASSLQRGGGIDTQYF. In DNA form, the CDR3 reads TGTGCCAGCAGCTTACAGCGGGGGGGCGGGATAGATACGCAGTATTTT.

V usage is TRBV7-9 and J usage is TRBJ1-5, with D possibly matching TRBD1 (6 bases). The CDR3 totals 16 residues. In germline, CDR1 is SEHNR, CDR2 FQNEAQ (reference sequence). The V end lost 5 bases, the J end lost 1 base, and 15 bases lay between the germline ends. CDR3 region: CASSPREGGSNQPQHF. The CDR3, as DNA: TGTGCCAGCAGCCCGCGGGAGGGGGGGAGCAATCAGCCCCAGCATTTT. The whole variable domain, filled in from reference TRBV7-9 and TRBJ1-5, reads DTGVSQNPRHKITKRGQNVTFRCDPISEHNRLYWYRQTLGQGPEFLTYFQNEAQLEKSRLLSDRFSAERPKGSFSTLEIQRTEQGDSAMYLCASSPREGGSNQPQHFGDGTRLSIL.

This clone was seen once. CDR3 in DNA: TGTGCCAGCAGTGAAGCAAACTTTCCGGGACAGAATTATAATTCACCCCTCCACTTT. Its protein product is CASSEANFPGQNYNSPLHF. The rearrangement uses TRBV6-1 and TRBJ1-6; 7 bases map to TRBD1. The germline V gene has CDR1 MNHNS and CDR2 SASEGT. This CDR3 is 19 amino acids long. With 0 bases clipped from V and 4 bases from J, the junction kept 12 bases outside the gene matches.

This clone was observed once. The chain joins TRBV10-3 to TRBJ2-7, with a tentative D call TRBD1 (6 bases). V was trimmed by 4 bases and J by 0 bases, leaving 16 bases between them. This CDR3 is 16 amino acids long. Germline assignment: CDR1 ENHRY and CDR2 SYGVKD. CDR3 DNA: TGTGCCATCAGTGGACTCGGACAGCGAATCTCCTACGAGCAGTACTTC. This translates into CAISGLGQRISYEQYF.

V is TRBV11-2 and J is TRBJ2-2; D remains ambiguous. Between the trimmed V and J ends, which lost 2 bases and 6 bases, there was a span of 1 base. Germline values: CDR1 SGHAT, CDR2 FQNNGV. The length of the CDR3 is 11 residues. This chain's CDR3 is CASSLPGELFF. The CDR3 DNA reads as TGTGCCAGCAGCTTACCCGGGGAGCTGTTTTTT.

This clone was counted once. The rearrangement joins TRBV18 to TRBJ2-7, with 11 bases matching TRBD1. This CDR3 is built from 16 residues. Per germline, CDR1 KGHSH and CDR2 LQKENI. The trim removed 1 base at V and 6 bases at J, leaving 8 bases unmatched. The DNA of the CDR3 is TGTGCCAGCTCACCACTTACCGGGACAGGGGGTGGCGAGCAGTACTTC. Translated: CASSPLTGTGGGEQYF.

This chain joins TRBV29-1 and TRBJ1-1; possibly TRBD1 for D (6 bases). V lost 1 base and J lost 5, with 17 bases in between. CDR1 is SQVTM and CDR2 is ANQGSEA in the germline V gene. This CDR3 spans 15 amino acids. This CDR3 is CSVEALKGGRTEAFF. The CDR3 DNA follows: TGCAGCGTTGAAGCTCTAAAGGGGGGTAGGACTGAAGCTTTCTTT.

The chain recombines TRBV15 with TRBJ2-4, with D perhaps being TRBD1 or TRBD2 (5 bases each). V lost 1 base and J lost 4, with 14 bases in between. Germline assignment: CDR1 LNHNV and CDR2 YYDKDF (reference sequence). The CDR3 contains 16 residues. CDR3 DNA sequence: TGTGCCACCAGCAGAGCGGGACCGTATAAAAAAAACATTCAGTACTTC. Protein product: CATSRAGPYKKNIQYF.

The chain employs TRBV2 and TRBJ1-3; D ambiguous. The CDR3 is 15 residues long. V dropped 2 bases and J dropped 4 bases, with 12 bases sitting between them. Looked up from germline, CDR1 is SNHLY and CDR2 is FYNNEI. CDR3 region: CASSELPGGGNTIYF. The CDR3 DNA follows: TGTGCCAGCAGTGAACTCCCGGGTGGGGGAAACACCATATATTTT.

This chain connects TRBV12-3 or TRBV12-4 to TRBJ2-7; a possible D gene is TRBD2 (5 bases). V shed 3 bases and J shed 6 bases, with 9 bases lying between them. The CDR3 extends over 12 amino acids. The CDR3 loop reads CASSFGESEQYF. The CDR3 nucleotides read TGTGCCAGCAGTTTCGGGGAATCCGAGCAGTACTTC.

This clone was counted a few times. The gene calls are TRBV7-9 and TRBJ1-1; possibly TRBD1 for D (5 bases). Germline CDR1 reads SEHNR; CDR2 reads FQNEAQ (reference sequence). V was pared by 3 bases and J by 1 base, with 12 bases between. This CDR3 spans 15 amino acids. The CDR3 DNA reads as TGTGCCAGCAGCTTTCAGGGTAGTCGGAACACTGAAGCTTTCTTT. Translating it yields CASSFQGSRNTEAFF.

The V gene is TRBV5-5, the J gene TRBJ2-5; a weak D match, TRBD1 (6 bases). V lost 1 base and J 5 bases, leaving 9 bases between the germline ends. This CDR3 spans 13 amino acids. Germline V gene lookup returns CDR1 SGHKS and CDR2 YYEKEE (reference sequence). In DNA, the CDR3 is TGTGCCAGCAGCTTGACAGGGACGGAGACCCAGTACTTC. Protein product: CASSLTGTETQYF.

This clone was detected only once. This rearrangement joins TRBV5-5 to TRBJ1-6, with 7 bases matching TRBD1. The V gene's germline CDR1 is SGHKS and CDR2 YYEKEE (reference sequence). The CDR3 is 17 residues long. Unmatched junction bases numbered 5, after V lost 0 bases and J lost 2 bases. The CDR3: CASSLGQGLTYNSPLHF. The CDR3, as DNA: TGTGCCAGCAGCTTGGGACAGGGTCTCACCTATAATTCACCCCTCCACTTT.

V gene TRBV10-1 combines with J gene TRBJ1-5; D not certain. There are 15 residues in the CDR3. Germline lookup yields CDR1 WNHNN and CDR2 SYGVQD (reference sequence). Trimming took 11 bases from V and 2 from J, leaving 19 bases between them. In DNA, the CDR3 is TGCGCCGTCGGTTATGTCGGATTCGGCAATCAGCCCCAGCATTTT. It codes for CAVGYVGFGNQPQHF.

V gene TRBV30 combines with J gene TRBJ1-3; D uncertain. The germline V and J ends were trimmed by 6 bases and 4 bases, with 10 bases remaining between them. Germline V CDR1 and CDR2: GTSNPN, SVGIG (reference sequence). This CDR3 spans 12 amino acids. The CDR3, as DNA: TGTGCCTGCACGAGGAGCGGAAACACCATATATTTT. Protein sequence: CACTRSGNTIYF. Together with reference TRBV30 and TRBJ1-3, the CDR3 gives the full variable domain: SQTIHQWPATLVQPVGSPLSLECTVEGTSNPNLYWYRQAAGRGLQLLFYSVGIGQISSEVPQNLSASRPQDRQFILSSKKLLLSDSGFYLCACTRSGNTIYFGEGSWLTVV.

The chain has TRBV12-3 or TRBV12-4 and TRBJ2-2; no clear D. V was shortened by 2 bases and J by 7 bases, with 5 bases between the two germline ends. The CDR3 contains 12 residues. DNA of the CDR3: TGTGCCAGCAGTTTAACAATCGGGGAGCTGTTTTTT. Encoded protein: CASSLTIGELFF.

V and J are TRBV2 and TRBJ2-4; D remains ambiguous. This CDR3 comprises 15 residues. Deletions cut 1 base from V and 0 bases from J, with 7 bases between. From germline, CDR1 is SNHLY and CDR2 FYNNEI. CDR3 DNA sequence: TGTGCCAGCAGTGAAGGCCAGCGAGCCAAAAACATTCAGTACTTC. It codes for CASSEGQRAKNIQYF.

The chain has TRBV29-1 and TRBJ1-1; tentative D call: TRBD1 (5 bases). The CDR3 is made up of 12 amino acids. Germline lookup yields CDR1 SQVTM and CDR2 ANQGSEA. The germline V and J ends were trimmed by 6 bases and 1 base, with 9 bases remaining between them. The CDR3 is CSVKTGNTEAFF. CDR3 nucleotides: TGCAGCGTCAAAACAGGGAACACTGAAGCTTTCTTT.

V gene TRBV6-2 or TRBV6-3 combines with J gene TRBJ1-1, with TRBD1 as a possible D gene (6 bases). The CDR3 sequence is 12 residues long. The V gene's germline CDR1 is MNHEY and CDR2 SVGEGT. V was clipped by 4 bases and J by 7 bases, with 10 bases between them. CDR3 residues: CASSFRGGEAFF. Written as DNA, the CDR3 is TGTGCCAGCAGTTTCAGGGGAGGTGAAGCTTTCTTT.

CDR3 sequence: CASSSDRGGILNTEAFF. The CDR3 coding sequence is TGCGCCAGCAGCTCAGACAGGGGGGGAATCCTGAACACTGAAGCTTTCTTT. The chain employs TRBV5-1 and TRBJ1-1; 9 bases align to TRBD1. V was clipped by 3 bases and J by 0 bases; unmatched bases: 9. The CDR3 has 17 amino acids. The germline V gene encodes CDR1 SGHRS and CDR2 YFSETQ.